This TCR beta chain was captured in a study of T cells in Graves' hyperthyroidism and ophthalmopathy. Study-wide background: The blood sample was taken at first diagnosis, before treatment began. Broader study findings: The blood repertoire included most of the expanded thyroid clonotypes above 0.001.

What was amplified from RNA transcripts were TCR beta CDR3 regions. The HTBI primer set served for first-round RT-PCR of the TCR CDR3. From the multiplex PCR reads, TCRdb called clonotypes with MiXCR, one entry per CDR3 protein. The sample records some 210,000 distinct CDR3 sequences, under 20% being singletons. V lost 1 base and J lost 7, with 16 bases in between. Germline values: CDR1 SGHAT, CDR2 FQNNGV. The CDR3 extends over 15 amino acids. Patients aged 18 to 65 had newly diagnosed hyperthyroidism that had lasted under 2 months. Diagnosis rested on symptoms, serum thyroxine and TRAb, thyroid ultrasound, and orbital computed tomography. This clonotype occurred many times. As yet, its antigen is unknown.

Sample: blood. This receptor was taken from a man in his fifties or sixties with Graves' hyperthyroidism. The chain carries TRBV11-2 and TRBJ2-5; D unresolved. The CDR3 nucleotides are TGTGCCAGCAGCTTAGGAGGTTCATCGACCGGGACCCAGTACTTC. Translated: CASSLGGSSTGTQYF. The full variable domain, completed using reference TRBV11-2 and TRBJ2-5, is EAGVAQSPRYKIIEKRQSVAFWCNPISGHATLYWYQQILGQGPKLLIQFQNNGVVDDSQLPKDRFSAERLKGVDSTLKIQPAKLEDSAVYLCASSLGGSSTGTQYFGPGTRLLVL.